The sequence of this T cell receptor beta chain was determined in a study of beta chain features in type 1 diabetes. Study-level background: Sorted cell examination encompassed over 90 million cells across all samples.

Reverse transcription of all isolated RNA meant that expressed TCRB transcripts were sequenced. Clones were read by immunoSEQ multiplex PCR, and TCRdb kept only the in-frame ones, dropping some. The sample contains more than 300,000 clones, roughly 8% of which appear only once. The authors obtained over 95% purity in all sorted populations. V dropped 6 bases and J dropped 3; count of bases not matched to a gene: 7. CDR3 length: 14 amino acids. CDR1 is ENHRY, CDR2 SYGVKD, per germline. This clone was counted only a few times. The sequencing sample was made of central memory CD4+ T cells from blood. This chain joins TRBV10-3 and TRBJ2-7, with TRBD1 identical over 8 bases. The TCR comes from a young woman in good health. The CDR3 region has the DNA TGTGCCATCAGAGAAGACAGGGGCTACTACGAGCAGTACTTC. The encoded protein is CAIREDRGYYEQYF.